The rows below give T cell receptor beta chains drawn from one sample of a study of cytomegalovirus exposure and HLA in healthy donors. Libraries were prepared by immunoSEQ multiplex PCR; TCRdb keeps only in-frame clonotypes and omits some of them. Seen here are 130,000 or so clones, 8.5% to 10% observed once, and the top ten hold 5.5%. The sequenced sample was PBMCs. The source of these receptors is a man between 35 and 55 years old in good health and CMV-seronegative. Each CDR3 is given with its conserved first and last residue. A D gene is named only where the DNA matches it firmly. The size field is filled for only some rows; it gives once, few, many or a size class.

D gene	V gene	J gene	clone size	CDR3 DNA	CDR3 protein
TRBD1	TRBV4-2	TRBJ1-3	few	TGTGCCAGCAGCTTCGGACAGGCTGGAAACACCATATATTTT	CASSFGQAGNTIYF
.	TRBV28	TRBJ2-7	.	TGTGCCAGCAGTCCCCCCTTCGGGTCCCCCTACGAGCAGTACTTC	CASSPPFGSPYEQYF
TRBD2	TRBV2	TRBJ2-7	few	TGTGCCAGCAGTGTTCGGACTAGCGGGGTAGAGCAGTACTTC	CASSVRTSGVEQYF
TRBD1	TRBV4-1	TRBJ2-7	few	TGCGCCAGCAGCCCTTGGACAGGGAACTACGAGCAGTACTTC	CASSPWTGNYEQYF
TRBD1	TRBV6-1	TRBJ2-1	few	TGTGCCAGCAGTAAGAGACAGGGTGGGAACAATGAGCAGTTCTTC	CASSKRQGGNNEQFF
.	TRBV19	TRBJ1-2	.	TGTGCCAGTAGTATAAAAGGACATGTCTATGGCTACACCTTC	CASSIKGHVYGYTF
TRBD1	TRBV2	TRBJ1-5	few	TGTGCCAGCAGTGAACAAGGGGGCAGAAGCAATCAGCCCCAGCATTTT	CASSEQGGRSNQPQHF
.	TRBV13	TRBJ2-7	.	TGTGCCAGCAGGCGGGCGAATAACTACGAGCAGTACTTC	CASRRANNYEQYF
TRBD1	TRBV7-2	TRBJ1-2	.	TGTGCCAGCAGCTATTCCGGACAGGGGGGATCTGGCTACACCTTC	CASSYSGQGGSGYTF
.	TRBV21-1	TRBJ2-7	.	TGTGCCAGCACCTACCGACTAGCAATCGAGCAGTACTTC	CASTYRLAIEQYF
TRBD1	TRBV14	TRBJ2-2	once	TGTGCCAGCAGCCTAACCCGGGACAGGGGGTCCACCGGGGAGCTGTTTTTT	CASSLTRDRGSTGELFF
.	TRBV4-3	TRBJ2-1	.	TGCGCCAGCAGCCCAGAGGACAGCTACAATGAGCAGTTCTTC	CASSPEDSYNEQFF
.	TRBV6-1	TRBJ1-5	.	TGTGCCAGCAGTGTTGAACCCCACGGGGGAGCGCCCCAGCATTTT	CASSVEPHGGAPQHF
TRBD1	TRBV5-4	TRBJ1-1	few	TGTGCCAGCGGAACAGGGGAGCTTACTGAAGCTTTCTTT	CASGTGELTEAFF
TRBD2	TRBV10-3	TRBJ2-3	.	TGTGCCAGCCAGACTAGCGGGGGGGTCCCAGATACGCAGTATTTT	CASQTSGGVPDTQYF
.	TRBV29-1	TRBJ2-7	.	TGCAGCGCCACCGGGACATCCGCTTACGAGCAGTACTTC	CSATGTSAYEQYF
TRBD1	TRBV7-2	TRBJ1-5	few	TGTGCCAGCAGCGCTAGGACAGGGACGGATCAGCCCCAGCATTTT	CASSARTGTDQPQHF
.	TRBV19	TRBJ1-1	few	TGTGCCAGTACCCTCGGGGACTCGGACACTGAAGCTTTCTTT	CASTLGDSDTEAFF
.	TRBV2	TRBJ1-1	few	TGTGCCAGCAGTGACTCGAGAGGGGGACCTAACACTGAAGCTTTCTTT	CASSDSRGGPNTEAFF
TRBD1	TRBV7-9	TRBJ2-7	few	TGTGCCAGCAGCCCGACAGGGGGCTACGAGCAGTACTTC	CASSPTGGYEQYF
TRBD2	TRBV19	TRBJ2-2	.	TGTGCCAGTAGTCCCCCAGTAGCGGGGACGAACACCGGGGAGCTGTTTTTT	CASSPPVAGTNTGELFF
.	TRBV14	TRBJ2-5	.	TGTGCCAGCAGCCCCCTGGGGCTAGAGGAGACCCAGTACTTC	CASSPLGLEETQYF
.	TRBV7-8	TRBJ1-2	.	TGTGCCAGCAGCTACAGGGTTCGGGACTATGGCTACACCTTC	CASSYRVRDYGYTF